These T cell receptor beta chains were read from a single sample in a study of T cell repertoires in cytomegalovirus infection. Their cognate antigens are unknown. From the reads, TCRdb called clonotypes with MiXCR, one entry per CDR3 protein. The sample consists of fewer than 850,000 distinct CDR3 sequences, about 27% of them appearing once. Source: cultured CD8+ T cells from PBMCs, taken from culture after CMV antigen stimulation. These receptors were collected from a human donor in good health (CMV status not recorded). Some clones in this sample may be carry-over from other donors' samples. Both conserved end residues are part of each CDR3. The D gene is left open where the match is weak. Clone size is not always given. Where it is, it says once, few, many or a class for expanded clones.

V	size	J	D	CDR3	DNA
TRBV25-1	-	TRBJ2-3	TRBD2	CASSESETSGTDTQYF	TGTGCCAGCAGTGAATCCGAGACTAGCGGCACAGATACGCAGTATTTT
TRBV11-2	-	TRBJ2-1	TRBD2	CASSSTSAGGPEDNEQFF	TGTGCCAGCAGTTCCACCTCAGCGGGGGGGCCCGAGGACAATGAGCAGTTCTTC
TRBV28	-	TRBJ1-3	-	CASRIDNLGPIYF	TGTGCCAGCAGAATCGACAATCTTGGTCCCATATATTTT
TRBV5-4	few	TRBJ1-4	-	CASSPWTDGKLFF	TGTGCCAGCAGTCCCTGGACAGATGGAAAACTGTTTTTT
TRBV12-3/TRBV12-4	many	TRBJ2-3	-	CASSFEGVNTDTQYF	TGTGCCAGCAGTTTCGAGGGGGTGAATACAGATACGCAGTATTTT
TRBV27	-	TRBJ1-2	-	CASSSTDSLNYGYTF	TGTGCCAGCAGTTCCACGGACAGCTTAAACTATGGCTACACCTTC
TRBV27	-	TRBJ1-5	TRBD1	CASSFWNRGQPQHF	TGTGCCAGCAGTTTTTGGAACAGGGGTCAGCCCCAGCATTTT
TRBV29-1	few	TRBJ2-7	-	CSVLTEYEQYF	TGCAGCGTTCTCACCGAATACGAGCAGTACTTC
TRBV14	few	TRBJ1-1	-	CASSRGRGNTEAFF	TGTGCCAGCAGCCGGGGGAGGGGGAACACTGAAGCTTTCTTT
TRBV5-6	-	TRBJ1-1	-	CASSLDGGRNTEAFF	TGTGCCAGCAGCTTGGATGGAGGTAGGAACACTGAAGCTTTCTTT
TRBV27	-	TRBJ1-1	-	CASSLNAFREAFF	TGTGCCAGCAGTTTGAACGCGTTCAGGGAAGCTTTCTTT
TRBV6-1	-	TRBJ2-1	-	CASSTWGSAKYNEQFF	TGTGCCAGCAGTACCTGGGGTAGCGCAAAATACAATGAGCAGTTCTTC
TRBV10-3	few	TRBJ2-2	-	CAISYRTTGIGANTGELFF	TGTGCCATCAGTTATAGAACTACAGGAATAGGGGCGAACACCGGGGAGCTGTTTTTT
TRBV7-2	few	TRBJ2-1	TRBD2	CASSLAGGPPNEQFF	TGTGCCAGCAGCCTAGCGGGGGGCCCCCCCAATGAGCAGTTCTTC
TRBV7-9	-	TRBJ1-2	-	CASSLVPVGPLYGYTF	TGTGCCAGCAGCTTAGTTCCAGTGGGACCCCTATATGGCTACACCTTC